This record covers a single T cell receptor beta chain. Antigen specificity is unknown. The investigators made TCR beta cDNA from 400 to 550 ng total RNA, using a constant-region primer. A slightly modified ARM-PCR protocol with three nested multiplex PCR rounds produced these TCR beta libraries. It was with TRBV1-TRBV30 forward primers and a C-beta reverse primer that the first two PCR rounds were run, at around 11 cycles each. TCRdb reanalysed the multiplex PCR reads using MiXCR and keeps one entry per CDR3 protein. The sample contains fewer than 350,000 distinct CDR3 sequences, 65% of which appear only once. Researchers drew blood RNA from unsorted whole blood and extracted germline DNA as well. None of the patients had received treatment, and all had chronic HBV infection. The V gene end was trimmed by 2 bases and the J gene end by 5 bases; junction bases not matched to a gene: 6. Germline lookup yields CDR1 SGHRS and CDR2 YFSETQ. This CDR3 comprises 15 residues.

The source of the sample is a study of tumor-infiltrating lymphocytes in primary liver carcinoma. Looking at the study overall: The patients presented with primary liver carcinoma, which was managed through surgical resection. The study, taken as a whole, reports: Bulk unsorted sampling precluded comparing CD4+ and CD8+ repertoires.

This chain connects TRBV5-1 to TRBJ2-3, with TRBD1 matching over 9 bases. Sequenced input: peripheral blood. The TCR comes from a man aged 40-55 years with primary liver carcinoma and hepatitis B virus infection. The CDR3 reads CASSFNRGQKDTQYF. CDR3 DNA: TGCGCCAGCAGCTTCAACAGGGGGCAGAAAGATACGCAGTATTTT.